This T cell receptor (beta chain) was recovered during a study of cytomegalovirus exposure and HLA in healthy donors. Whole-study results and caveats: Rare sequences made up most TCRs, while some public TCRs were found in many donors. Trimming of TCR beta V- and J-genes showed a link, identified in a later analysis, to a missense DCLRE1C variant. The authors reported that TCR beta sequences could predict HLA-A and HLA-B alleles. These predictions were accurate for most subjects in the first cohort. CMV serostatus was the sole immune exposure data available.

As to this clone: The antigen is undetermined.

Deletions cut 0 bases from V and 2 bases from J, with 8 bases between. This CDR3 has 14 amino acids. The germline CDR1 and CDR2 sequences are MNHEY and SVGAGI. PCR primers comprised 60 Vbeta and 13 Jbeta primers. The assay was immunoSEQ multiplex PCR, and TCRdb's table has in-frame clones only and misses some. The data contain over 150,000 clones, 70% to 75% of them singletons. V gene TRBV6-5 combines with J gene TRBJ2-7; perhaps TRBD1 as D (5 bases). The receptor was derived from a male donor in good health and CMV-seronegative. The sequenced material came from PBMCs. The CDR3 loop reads CASSYSQGPYEQYF. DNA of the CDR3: TGTGCCAGCAGTTACTCGCAGGGTCCCTACGAGCAGTACTTC.